Each of the 7 T cell receptor beta chains below was sequenced from the same sample in a study of control samples from healthy donors and cancer patients. Only in-frame clones appear in the TCRdb table, and some are missing; sequencing was by immunoSEQ multiplex PCR. The table records around 120,000 clones, 80% to 90% of them present only once. Source material: blood. The receptors were gathered from a man aged 60 to 75 in good health.

This chain uses TRBV11-2 with TRBJ1-1; D gene unclear. CDR1 SGHAT and CDR2 FQNNGV come from the germline V gene. CDR3 length: 15 residues. Trimming cost V 5 bases and J 0 bases, with 13 bases left between them. This chain's CDR3 is CASSAYGSLNTEAFF. The CDR3 coding sequence is TGTGCCAGCAGCGCCTATGGGTCATTGAACACTGAAGCTTTCTTT.

This clone was observed once. This chain connects TRBV5-4 to TRBJ2-5; 9 bases match TRBD2. Trimming removed 4 bases from V and 4 bases from J; junction bases left unmatched: 14. This CDR3 comprises 17 residues. The germline V gene encodes CDR1 SGHNT and CDR2 YYREEE (reference sequence). CDR3 nucleotide sequence: TGTGCCAGCAGCGCTGGGGGTGCTAGCGGGGTTGGAGAGACCCAGTACTTC. This sequence encodes CASSAGGASGVGETQYF.

V gene TRBV7-2 combines with J gene TRBJ2-7; D uncertain. V gave up 0 bases and J gave up 3 bases, with 6 bases separating them. This CDR3 spans 13 amino acids. The germline gives CDR1 SGHTA, CDR2 FQGNSA. The CDR3 DNA is TGTGCCAGCAGCTTAGCTTCAAACTACGAGCAGTACTTC. Its translation is CASSLASNYEQYF.

CDR3 residues: CASRFAPRQWQYEQYF. The CDR3 nucleotides are TGTGCCAGCAGGTTTGCCCCCCGACAGTGGCAGTACGAGCAGTACTTC. The chain joins TRBV5-8 to TRBJ2-7; tentative D call: TRBD1 (5 bases). The CDR3 consists of 16 residues. Germline V gene data show CDR1 as SGHTS and CDR2 as YDEGEE. Trimming pared 5 bases from V and 4 bases from J, leaving 22 bases between.

This clone was seen just once. V gene TRBV6-6 combines with J gene TRBJ1-1, with a tentative D call TRBD1 (6 bases). Germline V gives CDR1 MNHNY, CDR2 SVGAGI (reference sequence). This CDR3 is 13 amino acids long. V gave up 8 bases and J gave up 5 bases, with 15 bases separating them. The CDR3 nucleotides are TGTGCCAGCGGGGTACAGGGAAGAACTGAAGCTTTCTTT. Amino acids: CASGVQGRTEAFF.

The gene calls are TRBV28 and TRBJ1-2; maybe TRBD1 (6 bases). The CDR3 extends over 11 amino acids. Germline loops: CDR1 MDHEN, CDR2 SYDVKM. The V end lost 5 bases, the J end lost 8 bases, and 9 bases lay between the germline ends. In DNA form, the CDR3 reads TGTGCCAGCAGTCCTACAGGGGGCTACACCTTC. Translation gives CASSPTGGYTF.

The chain combines TRBV18 with TRBJ1-6; 8 positions agree with TRBD1. CDR3 length: 15 residues. Trimming took 2 bases from V and 6 from J; bases not matched to a gene: 3. Germline CDR1 is KGHSH and CDR2 is LQKENI. CDR3 coding DNA: TGTGCCAGCTCACCAATAACAGGGGGTAATTCACCCCTCCACTTT. It encodes CASSPITGGNSPLHF.